Each of the 6 T cell receptor beta chains below was sequenced from the same sample in a study of T cells in Graves' hyperthyroidism and ophthalmopathy. TCR beta CDR3 regions were amplified from RNA. When the TCR CDR3 underwent first-round RT-PCR, the HTBI primer set was used. TCRdb used MiXCR to reprocess the multiplex PCR reads, holding one entry per CDR3 protein. The sample holds about 380,000 distinct CDR3 sequences, 15% to 20% seen once. The sequencing input was blood. The receptors were sampled from a man younger than 35 with Graves' ophthalmopathy.

This clonotype appeared many times. J is TRBJ1-6 and V is TRBV3-1, with a tentative D call TRBD1 (6 bases). The V end was cut by 6 bases, the J end by 7 bases, with 19 bases between. Germline lookup yields CDR1 LGHDT and CDR2 YNNKEL (reference sequence). The CDR3 has 16 residues. The CDR3 is CASRDTGTTANSPLHF. For the CDR3, the DNA is TGTGCCAGCAGGGACACCGGGACAACAGCGAATTCACCCCTCCACTTT.

The table lists this clonotype with many counts. CDR3 sequence (DNA): TGTGCCAGCAGCTTTGAACGGGACGATACGCAGTATTTT. Residues: CASSFERDDTQYF. The chain is built from TRBV7-9 and TRBJ2-3; tentatively, D is TRBD1 or TRBD2 (5 bases each). Looked up from germline, CDR1 is SEHNR and CDR2 is FQNEAQ (reference sequence). Trimming removed 3 bases at V and 6 bases at J, with 10 bases between. The CDR3 runs to 13 residues.

The rearrangement links TRBV6-5 to TRBJ1-4; weak D call: TRBD1 (5 bases). V lost 4 bases and J lost 0, with 9 bases in between. Germline V gene data show CDR1 as MNHEY and CDR2 as SVGAGI. The CDR3 is made up of 15 amino acids. Here the CDR3 DNA reads TGTGCCAGCAGTTCCACAGGAGCAACTAATGAAAAACTGTTTTTT. It specifies CASSSTGATNEKLFF.

The table lists this clonotype with many counts. The chain links TRBV10-3 to TRBJ1-1, with D unclear. V lost 9 bases and J lost 3, with 17 bases in between. The V gene's germline CDR1 is ENHRY and CDR2 SYGVKD. The CDR3 runs to 14 residues. The CDR3 sequence is CAMDKDGAHTEAFF. The CDR3, as DNA: TGTGCCATGGATAAGGACGGCGCACACACTGAAGCTTTCTTT.

This clonotype has just a few counts. The V call is TRBV3-1, the J call TRBJ1-5, with D tentatively TRBD1 (6 bases). The CDR3 has 14 residues. In germline, CDR1 is LGHDT, CDR2 YNNKEL (reference sequence). V was shortened by 4 bases and J by 4 bases, with 11 bases between the two germline ends. CDR3 loop: CASSLPGANQPQHF. The DNA of the CDR3 is TGTGCCAGCAGCCTTCCAGGGGCAAATCAGCCCCAGCATTTT.

This clonotype appeared many times. V gene TRBV12-3 or TRBV12-4 combines with J gene TRBJ1-2; D perhaps matches TRBD1 (5 bases). The CDR3 runs to 13 residues. The V end lost 4 bases, the J end lost 3 bases, and 9 bases lay between the germline ends. In nucleotides, the CDR3 is TGTGCCAGCAGTTCCAGGGAGGACTATGGCTACACCTTC. It codes for CASSSREDYGYTF.